This T cell receptor beta chain was retrieved from a study of identical twins. Study conclusions and caveats: Within monozygotic twins, out-of-frame TCR alpha sharing was underestimated by the models.

TCRdb analysed the 5' RACE reads with MiXCR anew, one entry per CDR3 protein. Of under 1 million distinct CDR3 sequences listed, around 12% are singletons. The CDR3 sequence is 16 residues long. The V end was cut by 2 bases, the J end by 7 bases, with 18 bases between. Per the germline V gene, CDR1 is SNHLY and CDR2 is FYNNEI. This clonotype was counted only a few times. The antigen is not known. The same sample was also studied in work on yellow fever vaccine responses in identical twins. That study adds: Twins' vaccine T cell response reportedly gave the appearance of partial convergence and partial personalization.

Sample: PBMCs. The TCR was taken from a woman aged 18-30 years in good health. The rearrangement joins TRBV2 to TRBJ2-1, with a tentative D call TRBD2 (6 bases). For the CDR3, the DNA is TGTGCCAGCAGTGAATTCTGGAGGGCCGGGTCAAATGAGCAGTTCTTC. It codes for CASSEFWRAGSNEQFF.